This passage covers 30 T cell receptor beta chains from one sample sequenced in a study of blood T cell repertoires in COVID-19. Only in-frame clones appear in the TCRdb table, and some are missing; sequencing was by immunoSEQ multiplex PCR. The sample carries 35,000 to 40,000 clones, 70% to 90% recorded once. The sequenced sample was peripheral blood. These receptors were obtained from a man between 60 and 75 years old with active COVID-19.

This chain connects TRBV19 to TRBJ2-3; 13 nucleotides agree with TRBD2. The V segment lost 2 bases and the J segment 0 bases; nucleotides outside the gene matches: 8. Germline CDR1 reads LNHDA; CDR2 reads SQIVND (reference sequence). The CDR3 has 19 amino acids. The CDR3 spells CASSISLGLAGTSTDTQYF. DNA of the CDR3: TGTGCCAGTAGTATAAGCTTGGGACTAGCGGGAACTAGCACAGATACGCAGTATTTT.

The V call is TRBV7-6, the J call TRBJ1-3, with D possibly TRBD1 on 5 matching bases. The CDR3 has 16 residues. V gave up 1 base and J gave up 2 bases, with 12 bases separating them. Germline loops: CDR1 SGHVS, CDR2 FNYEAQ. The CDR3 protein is CASSLGGTGTGNTIYF. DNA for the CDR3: TGTGCCAGCAGCTTAGGGGGCACAGGAACTGGAAACACCATATATTTT. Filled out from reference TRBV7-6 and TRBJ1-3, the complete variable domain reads GAGVSQSPRYKVTKRGQDVALRCDPISGHVSLYWYRQALGQGPEFLTYFNYEAQQDKSGLPNDRFSAERPEGSISTLTIQRTEQRDSAMYRCASSLGGTGTGNTIYFGEGSWLTVV.

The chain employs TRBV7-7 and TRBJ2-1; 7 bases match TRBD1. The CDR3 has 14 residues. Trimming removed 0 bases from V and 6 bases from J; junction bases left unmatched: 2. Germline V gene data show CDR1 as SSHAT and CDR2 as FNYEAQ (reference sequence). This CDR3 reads CASSLAPGGNEQFF. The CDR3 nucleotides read TGTGCCAGCAGCTTAGCCCCAGGGGGCAATGAGCAGTTCTTC.

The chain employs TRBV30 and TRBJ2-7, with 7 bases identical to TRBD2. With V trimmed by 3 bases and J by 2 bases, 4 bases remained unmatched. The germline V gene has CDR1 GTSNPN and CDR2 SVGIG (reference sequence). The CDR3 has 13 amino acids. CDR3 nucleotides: TGTGCCTGGAGACAGGCGGGGGCCTACGAGCAGTACTTC. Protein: CAWRQAGAYEQYF.

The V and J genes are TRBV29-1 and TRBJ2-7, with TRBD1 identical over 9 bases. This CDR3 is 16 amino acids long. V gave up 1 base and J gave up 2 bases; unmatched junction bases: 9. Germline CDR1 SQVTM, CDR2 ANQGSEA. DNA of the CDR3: TGCAGCGTTGAAGCCCCGGGACAGGGAGACCCCTACGAGCAGTACTTC. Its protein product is CSVEAPGQGDPYEQYF.

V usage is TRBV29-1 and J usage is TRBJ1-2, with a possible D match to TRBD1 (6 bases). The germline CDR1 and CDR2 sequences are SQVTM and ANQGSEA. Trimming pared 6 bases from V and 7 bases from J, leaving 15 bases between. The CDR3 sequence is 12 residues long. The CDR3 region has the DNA TGCAGCGTCAAACAGGGAAGGGGTGGCTACACCTTC. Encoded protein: CSVKQGRGGYTF.

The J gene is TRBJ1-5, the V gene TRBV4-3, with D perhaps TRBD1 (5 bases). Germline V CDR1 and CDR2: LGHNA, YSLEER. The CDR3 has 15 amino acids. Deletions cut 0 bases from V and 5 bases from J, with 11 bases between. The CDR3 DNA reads TGCGCCAGCAGCCAAGATTTGGGGCGAGATCAGCCCCAGCATTTT. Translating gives CASSQDLGRDQPQHF.

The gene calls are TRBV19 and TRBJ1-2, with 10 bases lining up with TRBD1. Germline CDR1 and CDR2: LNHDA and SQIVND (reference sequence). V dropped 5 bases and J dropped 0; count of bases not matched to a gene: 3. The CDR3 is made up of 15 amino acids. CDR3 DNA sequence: TGTGCCAGTAGTGCCGGACAGGGGGCTAACTATGGCTACACCTTC. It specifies CASSAGQGANYGYTF.

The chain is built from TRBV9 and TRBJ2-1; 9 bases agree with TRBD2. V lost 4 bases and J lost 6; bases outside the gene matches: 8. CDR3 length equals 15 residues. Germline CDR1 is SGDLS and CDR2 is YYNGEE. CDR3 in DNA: TGTGCCAGCAGCCTAGGGCCGGGACTAGCCAATGAGCAGTTCTTC. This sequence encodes CASSLGPGLANEQFF.

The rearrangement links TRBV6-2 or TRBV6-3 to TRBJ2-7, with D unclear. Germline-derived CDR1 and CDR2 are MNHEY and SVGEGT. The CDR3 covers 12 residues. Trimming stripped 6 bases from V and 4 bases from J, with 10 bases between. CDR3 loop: CASSRTSYEQYF. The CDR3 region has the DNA TGTGCCAGCAGCAGAACCAGTTACGAGCAGTACTTC.

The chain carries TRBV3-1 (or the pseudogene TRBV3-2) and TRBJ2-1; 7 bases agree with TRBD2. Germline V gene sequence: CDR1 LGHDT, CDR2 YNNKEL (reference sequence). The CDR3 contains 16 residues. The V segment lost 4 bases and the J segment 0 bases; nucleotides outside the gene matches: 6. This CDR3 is CASSPRQRDSYNEQFF. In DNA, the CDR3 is TGTGCCAGCAGCCCCCGGCAGCGGGACTCCTACAATGAGCAGTTCTTC.

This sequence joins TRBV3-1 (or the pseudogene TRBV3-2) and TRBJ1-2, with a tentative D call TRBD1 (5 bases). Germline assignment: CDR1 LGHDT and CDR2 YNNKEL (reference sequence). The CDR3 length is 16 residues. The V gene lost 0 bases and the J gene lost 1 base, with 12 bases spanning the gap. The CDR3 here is CASSQDRGTGNYGYTF. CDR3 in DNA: TGTGCCAGCAGCCAAGATAGGGGAACGGGTAACTATGGCTACACCTTC.

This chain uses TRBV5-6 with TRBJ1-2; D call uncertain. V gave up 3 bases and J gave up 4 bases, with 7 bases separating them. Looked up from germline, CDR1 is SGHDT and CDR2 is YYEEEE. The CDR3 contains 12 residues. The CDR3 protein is CASSSLGYGYTF. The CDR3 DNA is TGTGCCAGCAGCTCTCTCGGCTATGGCTACACCTTC.

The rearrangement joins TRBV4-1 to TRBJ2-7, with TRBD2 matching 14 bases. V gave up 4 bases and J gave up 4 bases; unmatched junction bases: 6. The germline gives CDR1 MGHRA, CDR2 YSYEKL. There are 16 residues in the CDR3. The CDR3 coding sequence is TGCGCCAGCAGCCCTCTGGGACTAGCGGGAGCTTACGAGCAGTACTTC. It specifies CASSPLGLAGAYEQYF.

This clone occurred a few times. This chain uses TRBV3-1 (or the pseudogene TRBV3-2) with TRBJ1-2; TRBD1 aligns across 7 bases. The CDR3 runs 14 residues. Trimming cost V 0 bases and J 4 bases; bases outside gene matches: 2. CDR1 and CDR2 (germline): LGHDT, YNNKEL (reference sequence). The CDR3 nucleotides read TGTGCCAGCAGCCAAGACAGGGGGGCCTATGGCTACACCTTC. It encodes CASSQDRGAYGYTF.

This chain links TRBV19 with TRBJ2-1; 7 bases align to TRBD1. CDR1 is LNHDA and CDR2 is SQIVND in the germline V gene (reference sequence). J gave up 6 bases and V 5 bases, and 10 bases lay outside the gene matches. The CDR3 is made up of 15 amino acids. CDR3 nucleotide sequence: TGTGCCAGTAGTCCCCGACAGGGTCTCCTCAATGAGCAGTTCTTC. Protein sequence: CASSPRQGLLNEQFF.

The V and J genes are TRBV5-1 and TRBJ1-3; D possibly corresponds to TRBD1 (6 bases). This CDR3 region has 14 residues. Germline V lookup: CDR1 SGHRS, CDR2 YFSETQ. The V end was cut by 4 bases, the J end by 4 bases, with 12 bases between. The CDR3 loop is CASSPNRAGNTIYF. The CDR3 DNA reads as TGCGCCAGCAGCCCTAACAGGGCCGGAAACACCATATATTTT.

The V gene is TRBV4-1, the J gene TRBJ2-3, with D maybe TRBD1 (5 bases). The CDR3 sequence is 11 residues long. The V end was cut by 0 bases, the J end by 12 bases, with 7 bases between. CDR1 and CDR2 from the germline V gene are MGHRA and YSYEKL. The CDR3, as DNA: TGCGCCAGCAGCCAAGAAGGACACCAGTATTTT. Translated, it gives CASSQEGHQYF.

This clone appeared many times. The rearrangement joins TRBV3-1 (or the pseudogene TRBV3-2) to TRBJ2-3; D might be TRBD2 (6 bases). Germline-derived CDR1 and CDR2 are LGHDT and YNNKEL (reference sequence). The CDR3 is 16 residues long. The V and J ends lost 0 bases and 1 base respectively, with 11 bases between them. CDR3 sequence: CASSQEGDFGTDTQYF. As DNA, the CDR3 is TGTGCCAGCAGCCAAGAAGGGGACTTTGGCACAGATACGCAGTATTTT.

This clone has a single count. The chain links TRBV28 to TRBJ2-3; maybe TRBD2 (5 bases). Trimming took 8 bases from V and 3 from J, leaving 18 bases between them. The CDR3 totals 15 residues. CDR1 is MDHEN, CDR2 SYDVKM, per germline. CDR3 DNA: TGTGCCAGCTCTCCCTATGGCTGGGAGACAGATACGCAGTATTTT. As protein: CASSPYGWETDTQYF.

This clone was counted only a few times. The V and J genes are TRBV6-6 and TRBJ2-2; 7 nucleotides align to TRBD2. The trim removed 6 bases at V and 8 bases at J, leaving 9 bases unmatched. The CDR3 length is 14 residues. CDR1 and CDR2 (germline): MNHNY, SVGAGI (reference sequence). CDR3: CASSLGTGRGELFF. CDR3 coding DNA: TGTGCCAGCAGCCTAGGGACCGGGAGGGGGGAGCTGTTTTTT.

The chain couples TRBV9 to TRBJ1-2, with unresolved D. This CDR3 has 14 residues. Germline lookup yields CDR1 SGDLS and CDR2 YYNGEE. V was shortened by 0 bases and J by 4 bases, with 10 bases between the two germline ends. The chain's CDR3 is CASSVVAGSYGYTF. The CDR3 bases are TGTGCCAGCAGCGTAGTCGCGGGCAGCTATGGCTACACCTTC. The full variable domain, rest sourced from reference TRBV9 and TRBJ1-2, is DSGVTQTPKHLITATGQRVTLRCSPRSGDLSVYWYQQSLDQGLQFLIQYYNGEERAKGNILERFSAQQFPDLHSELNLSSLELGDSALYFCASSVVAGSYGYTFGSGTRLTVV.

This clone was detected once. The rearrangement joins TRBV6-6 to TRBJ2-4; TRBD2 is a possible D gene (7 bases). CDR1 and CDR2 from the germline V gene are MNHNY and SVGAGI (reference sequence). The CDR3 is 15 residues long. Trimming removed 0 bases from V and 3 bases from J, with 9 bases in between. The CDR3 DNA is TGTGCCAGCAGTTACTCCGGGGGGCTCAAAAACATTCAGTACTTC. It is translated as CASSYSGGLKNIQYF.

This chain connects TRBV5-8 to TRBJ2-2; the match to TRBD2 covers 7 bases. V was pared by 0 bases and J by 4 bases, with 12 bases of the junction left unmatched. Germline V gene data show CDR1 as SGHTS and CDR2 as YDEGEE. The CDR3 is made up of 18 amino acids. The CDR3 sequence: CASSLGWVSGGSTGELFF. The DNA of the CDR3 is TGTGCCAGCAGCTTGGGATGGGTGTCGGGAGGAAGCACCGGGGAGCTGTTTTTT.

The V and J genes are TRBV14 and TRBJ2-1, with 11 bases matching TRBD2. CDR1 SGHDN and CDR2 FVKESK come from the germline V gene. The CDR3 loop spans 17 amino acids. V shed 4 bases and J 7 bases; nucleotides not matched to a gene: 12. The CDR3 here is CASSPVGSGRALNEQFF. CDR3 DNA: TGTGCCAGCAGCCCCGTTGGTAGCGGGAGGGCCTTGAATGAGCAGTTCTTC.

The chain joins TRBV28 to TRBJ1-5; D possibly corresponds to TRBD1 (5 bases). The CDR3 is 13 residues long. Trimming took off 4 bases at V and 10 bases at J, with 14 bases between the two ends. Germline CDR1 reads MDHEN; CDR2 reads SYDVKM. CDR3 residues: CASSSPRGPPQHF. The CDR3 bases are TGTGCCAGCAGTTCCCCGCGGGGCCCCCCCCAGCATTTT. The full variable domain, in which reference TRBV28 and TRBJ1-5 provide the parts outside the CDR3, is DVKVTQSSRYLVKRTGEKVFLECVQDMDHENMFWYRQDPGLGLRLIYFSYDVKMKEKGDIPEGYSVSREKKERFSLILESASTNQTSMYLCASSSPRGPPQHFGDGTRLSIL.

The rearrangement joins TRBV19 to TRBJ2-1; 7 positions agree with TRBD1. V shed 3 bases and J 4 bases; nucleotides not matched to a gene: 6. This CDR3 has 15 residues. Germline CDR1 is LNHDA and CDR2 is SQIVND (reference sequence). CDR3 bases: TGTGCCAGTAGTATTACAGGGGATTTTTACAATGAGCAGTTCTTC. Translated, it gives CASSITGDFYNEQFF.

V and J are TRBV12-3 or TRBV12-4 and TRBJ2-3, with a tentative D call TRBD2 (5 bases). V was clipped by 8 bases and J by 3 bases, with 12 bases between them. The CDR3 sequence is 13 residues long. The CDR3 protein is CASVDSDTDTQYF. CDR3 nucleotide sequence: TGTGCCAGCGTTGATAGCGATACAGATACGCAGTATTTT.

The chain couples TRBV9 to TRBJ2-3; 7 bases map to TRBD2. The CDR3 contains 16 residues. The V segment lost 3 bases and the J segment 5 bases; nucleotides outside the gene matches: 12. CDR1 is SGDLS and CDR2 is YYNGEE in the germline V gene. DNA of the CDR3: TGTGCCAGCAGCGGGGCCCGCGGGAGCCTAGTAGATACGCAGTATTTT. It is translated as CASSGARGSLVDTQYF.

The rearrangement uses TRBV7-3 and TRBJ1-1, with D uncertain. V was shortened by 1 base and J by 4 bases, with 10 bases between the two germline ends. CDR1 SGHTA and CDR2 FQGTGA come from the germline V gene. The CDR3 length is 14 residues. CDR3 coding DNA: TGTGCCAGCAGCTTAAATGCAGGTGGCACTGAAGCTTTCTTT. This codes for CASSLNAGGTEAFF.